The clone carrying this T cell receptor (beta chain) came up a few times. As yet, its antigen is unknown. Sequenced by immunoSEQ multiplex PCR; TCRdb stores in-frame clones only, minus some. The table has 43,000 or so clones, around 90% seen once. The data were taken from a study of OX40 agonist ivuxolimab in advanced cancers. Study-wide background: As their treatment, patients were administered ivuxolimab, an agonistic anti-OX40 (CD134) antibody. Therapy given before enrollment (anti-PD-1, anti-PD-L1 or anti-CTLA-4) was allowed, and around 40% had some. General study points: The study did not work out the antigen specificity of the expanded peripheral T cells.

The sequence was obtained from an adult with an advanced solid tumor such as melanoma, head and neck, liver or kidney cancer. This specimen consisted of CD4+ or CD8+ T cells sorted from blood, obtained in a trial of the OX40 agonist ivuxolimab.

The CDR3 DNA is TGTGCCAGCAGTTACGCTAGCGCCTCCGAGCAGTACTTC. Its translation is CASSYASASEQYF. The gene calls are TRBV6-6 and TRBJ2-7, with a weak D call TRBD2 (6 bases). The CDR3 has 13 residues. Germline V gives CDR1 MNHNY, CDR2 SVGAGI (reference sequence). Trimming took off 2 bases at V and 6 bases at J, with 11 bases between the two ends.